The 7 T cell receptor beta chains given below trace back to one sample, sequenced in a study of glioma-infiltrating T cells. TCR alpha and beta CDR3 regions were amplified from RNA using iRepertoire nested multiplex PCR. A single record per CDR3 protein comes from TCRdb applying MiXCR to the multiplex PCR reads. The sample shows more than 300,000 distinct CDR3 sequences, around 45% of them seen only once. The sample was glioma tissue, nonneoplastic brain tissue, or PBMCs (not recorded which). The receptor source for this set is a human donor with low-grade glioma or glioblastoma, undergoing nonglioma brain surgery, or in good health (not recorded which).

This clonotype has only a few counts. The chain uses TRBV12-3 or TRBV12-4 and TRBJ2-3; maybe TRBD2 (5 bases). This CDR3 spans 15 amino acids. Trimming pared 5 bases from V and 8 bases from J, leaving 20 bases between. The CDR3 loop reads CASSPADWSLGTQYF. The CDR3 region has the DNA TGTGCCAGCAGTCCCGCGGACTGGAGTTTGGGTACGCAGTATTTT.

This clonotype was picked up a small number of times. The V and J genes are TRBV20-1 and TRBJ1-1; weak D call: TRBD1 (6 bases). Germline CDR1 DFQATT, CDR2 SNEGSKA (reference sequence). V lost 1 base to trimming and J lost 2 bases, with 14 bases between them. CDR3 length: 15 residues. CDR3 residues: CSARGGGRVNTEAFF. The CDR3 nucleotides read TGCAGTGCTAGAGGTGGGGGGCGCGTCAACACTGAAGCTTTCTTT.

The sample holds a few counts of this clonotype. V gene TRBV6-2 or TRBV6-3 combines with J gene TRBJ2-3, with TRBD2 matching over 9 bases. The J segment lost 1 base and the V segment lost 0 bases, leaving 14 bases of the junction unmatched. This CDR3 contains 20 residues. Germline V lookup: CDR1 MNHEY, CDR2 SVGEGT. CDR3 coding DNA: TGTGCCAGCAGTTACTCTAGCGGGGGAAAACGAGTGGGCCGCACAGATACGCAGTATTTT. As protein: CASSYSSGGKRVGRTDTQYF.

This clonotype has more than one count but fewer than ten. The V and J genes are TRBV20-1 and TRBJ2-1; possible D gene TRBD2, 5 bases. The CDR3 has 13 amino acids. Germline CDR1 and CDR2: DFQATT and SNEGSKA (reference sequence). Trimming pared 0 bases from V and 4 bases from J, leaving 7 bases between. The CDR3 protein is CSARDGGYNEQFF. The CDR3 region has the DNA TGCAGTGCTAGAGATGGAGGTTACAATGAGCAGTTCTTC.

The chain carries TRBV28 and TRBJ1-1; weak D call: TRBD1 (6 bases). Trimming left V 5 bases short and J 7 bases short, with 14 bases between. This CDR3 contains 13 residues. Germline CDR1 is MDHEN and CDR2 is SYDVKM. Here the CDR3 reads CASSLQGSSEAFF. CDR3 bases: TGTGCCAGCAGTCTACAGGGATCCAGTGAAGCTTTCTTT.

This clonotype occurred once. A much bigger clone sits one base away, suggesting this may be a read error. The DNA is omitted, as the CDR3 cannot be located on it reliably, and the CDR3 follows TCRdb's listing. The chain recombines TRBV28 with TRBJ1-2; no DNA check was done on the table's D call, TRBD1. The CDR3 contains 14 residues when both ends are counted. Per the germline V gene, CDR1 is MDHEN and CDR2 is SYDVKM. The CDR3: CASSSVGGGNGNTF.

This clonotype was seen ten or more times. The V gene is TRBV28, the J gene TRBJ1-5; the D is unclear. This CDR3 is 14 amino acids long. Germline lookup yields CDR1 MDHEN and CDR2 SYDVKM. CDR3 amino acids: CAANSRQEDQPQHF. CDR3 nucleotide sequence: TGTGCAGCTAACTCGCGGCAGGAGGATCAGCCCCAGCATTTT.